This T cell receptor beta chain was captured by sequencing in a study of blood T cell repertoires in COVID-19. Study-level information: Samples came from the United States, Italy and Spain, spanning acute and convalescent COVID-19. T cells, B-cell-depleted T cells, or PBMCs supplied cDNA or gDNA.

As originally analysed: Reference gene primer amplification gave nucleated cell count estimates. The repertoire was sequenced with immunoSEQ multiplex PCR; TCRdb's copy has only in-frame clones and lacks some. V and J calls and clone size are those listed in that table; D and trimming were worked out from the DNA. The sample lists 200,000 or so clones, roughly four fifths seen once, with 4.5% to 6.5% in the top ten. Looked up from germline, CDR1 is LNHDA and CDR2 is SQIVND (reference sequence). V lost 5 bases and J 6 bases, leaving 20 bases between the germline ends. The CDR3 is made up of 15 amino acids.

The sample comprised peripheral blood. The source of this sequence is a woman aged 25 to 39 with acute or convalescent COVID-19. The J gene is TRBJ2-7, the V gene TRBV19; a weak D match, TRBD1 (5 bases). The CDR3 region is CASSGDQGTGGEQYF. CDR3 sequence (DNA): TGTGCCAGTAGTGGTGATCAGGGAACAGGCGGCGAGCAGTACTTC.